This TCR beta chain was captured by sequencing in a study of response to subunit inactivated influenza vaccine. This CDR3 comprises 13 residues. Germline V lookup: CDR1 GTSNPN, CDR2 SVGIG (reference sequence). J gave up 10 bases and V 4 bases, and 4 bases lay outside the gene matches. The study's findings and limits: Few new T cells, the authors suggested, are recruited by each seasonal influenza vaccination.

TCRdb used MiXCR to reprocess the RT-PCR reads, holding one entry per CDR3 protein. The data hold hundreds of thousands of distinct CDR3 sequences, with around 20% observed a single time. Notes on this clonotype: The antigen is not known.

V and J are TRBV30 and TRBJ1-6, with TRBD1 identical over 10 bases. The sample in question was PBMCs from blood, obtained about 5 days after vaccination. The clonotype comes from a man in his forties or fifties who received an inactivated influenza vaccine. CDR3 nucleotides: TGTGCCTGGACCGGGACAGGGGCCTCACCCCTCCACTTT. It codes for CAWTGTGASPLHF.